The 22 T cell receptor beta chains below come from one sample, sequenced in a study of Ad26.COV2.S vaccination and SARS-CoV-2 variants (dated by TCRdb to about 2021). This sample's treatment or condition label indicates: roughly 19 received Ad26.COV2.S at low or high dose, single or two shots; roughly 5 received placebo; per-sample allocation not given. Repertoires of vaccine and placebo recipients were sequenced from samples taken on day 63 after the first injection. The receptor library was made with the immunoSEQ multiplex PCR assay. In TCRdb, the immuneACCESS table is reduced to in-frame sequences with V and J assigned. These tables do not hold every clone; where another copy was compared, an unresolved V gene accounts for under half, and the others remain unexplained. In this sample the table shows hundreds of thousands of clones, about 93% of which occur a single time. The ten largest account for about 12% of the sample.

Sample: peripheral blood, taken in a trial of Ad26.COV2.S vaccine versus placebo. The receptors were sampled from a person between 18 and 59 years old who received the Ad26.COV2.S COVID-19 vaccine or a placebo.

J is TRBJ2-1 and V is TRBV15; D gene unclear. The CDR3 is 14 residues long. Germline V CDR1 and CDR2: LNHNV, YYDKDF (reference sequence). V lost 1 base, J lost 4 bases, and 8 bases lay in between. The CDR3, as DNA: TGTGCCACCAGCAGAGGATCCACATACAATGAGCAGTTCTTC. This sequence encodes CATSRGSTYNEQFF.

The J gene is TRBJ2-7, the V gene TRBV7-3; 8 bases fit TRBD1. The ends lost 3 bases at V and 0 bases at J; junction bases unmatched: 4. The CDR3 has 15 residues. CDR1 and CDR2 from the germline V gene are SGHTA and FQGTGA. The CDR3 bases are TGTGCCAGCAGCTTGAGACAGGGGCCCTCCTACGAGCAGTACTTC. Amino acid sequence: CASSLRQGPSYEQYF.

This chain links TRBV2 with TRBJ1-1, with D unresolved. Trimming shortened V by 7 bases and J by 0 bases, and 9 bases separated the two germline ends. Germline CDR1 is SNHLY and CDR2 is FYNNEI. The CDR3 consists of 13 residues. For the CDR3, the DNA is TGTGCCAGCACGGCGGGCATGAACACTGAAGCTTTCTTT. Protein: CASTAGMNTEAFF.

The chain uses TRBV11-2 and TRBJ2-7; D call uncertain. This CDR3 has 17 residues. Germline V gene lookup returns CDR1 SGHAT and CDR2 FQNNGV. V was pared by 5 bases and J by 0 bases, with 20 bases between. This chain's CDR3 is CASSTLLLPDPSYEQYF. The CDR3, as DNA: TGTGCCAGCAGCACGCTGCTCCTCCCAGACCCCTCCTACGAGCAGTACTTC. Looking up the rest from reference TRBV11-2 and TRBJ2-7 gives the full variable domain: EAGVAQSPRYKIIEKRQSVAFWCNPISGHATLYWYQQILGQGPKLLIQFQNNGVVDDSQLPKDRFSAERLKGVDSTLKIQPAKLEDSAVYLCASSTLLLPDPSYEQYFGPGTRLTVT.

This clone was detected once. The chain links TRBV28 to TRBJ2-7; 8 bases match TRBD1. Germline-derived CDR1 and CDR2 are MDHEN and SYDVKM. The CDR3 sequence is 12 residues long. Trimming removed 11 bases from V and 0 bases from J; junction bases left unmatched: 3. The CDR3 region is CASRGPSYEQYF. In DNA, the CDR3 is TGTGCCTCCAGGGGGCCCTCCTACGAGCAGTACTTC.

This clone has a single count. The V and J genes are TRBV9 and TRBJ2-5; 9 bases match TRBD1. The ends lost 1 base at V and 5 bases at J; junction bases unmatched: 9. Germline V gene sequence: CDR1 SGDLS, CDR2 YYNGEE. CDR3 length equals 16 residues. The CDR3 sequence is CASSVMTGGWQETQYF. CDR3 DNA: TGTGCCAGCAGCGTAATGACAGGGGGTTGGCAGGAGACCCAGTACTTC.

The chain joins TRBV19 to TRBJ1-2; D unclear. Germline assignment: CDR1 LNHDA and CDR2 SQIVND (reference sequence). The V and J ends lost 6 bases and 4 bases respectively, with 15 bases between them. The CDR3 extends over 14 amino acids. The CDR3 sequence is CASRPRSGGYGYTF. The CDR3 DNA reads TGTGCCAGTAGGCCAAGGAGTGGAGGCTATGGCTACACCTTC.

The chain employs TRBV3-1 (or the pseudogene TRBV3-2) and TRBJ2-1, with D perhaps being TRBD1 or TRBD2 (5 bases each). The CDR3 has 19 amino acids. From germline, CDR1 is LGHDT and CDR2 YNNKEL (reference sequence). Trimming shortened V by 0 bases and J by 9 bases, and 27 bases separated the two germline ends. The CDR3 is CASSQESRGGPFFKGEQFF. In nucleotides, the CDR3 is TGTGCCAGCAGCCAAGAATCGAGGGGCGGTCCCTTCTTCAAGGGTGAGCAGTTCTTC.

The chain is built from TRBV24-1 and TRBJ2-1, with D unclear. The CDR3 is made up of 12 amino acids. CDR1 KGHDR and CDR2 SFDVKD come from the germline V gene. The V end was cut by 4 bases, the J end by 8 bases, with 8 bases between. CDR3 sequence (DNA): TGTGCCACCAGTGACCCTAGTGATGAGCAGTTCTTC. Amino acids: CATSDPSDEQFF.

The chain links TRBV19 to TRBJ2-1; D is possibly TRBD1 or TRBD2 (5 bases each). Trimming pared 5 bases from V and 2 bases from J, leaving 16 bases between. Germline V gene data show CDR1 as LNHDA and CDR2 as SQIVND (reference sequence). The CDR3 extends over 16 amino acids. The CDR3 region is CASSPRGGATYNEQFF. The CDR3, as DNA: TGTGCCAGTAGTCCTCGGGGTGGGGCCACCTACAATGAGCAGTTCTTC.

This clone showed up just once. The genes are TRBV24-1 and TRBJ2-2; 9 positions agree with TRBD1. CDR3 length: 17 amino acids. Germline V gene sequence: CDR1 KGHDR, CDR2 SFDVKD. With V trimmed by 4 bases and J by 1 base, 6 bases remained unmatched. The CDR3 loop reads CATSDHPGQGNTGELFF. Written as DNA, the CDR3 is TGTGCCACCAGTGACCACCCGGGACAGGGGAACACCGGGGAGCTGTTTTTT.

This clone was observed a handful of times. DNA for the CDR3: TGTGCCTGGAGTGAATGGGGTCGGGACTGGAGTCAGCCCCAGCATTTT. Protein sequence: CAWSEWGRDWSQPQHF. The chain couples TRBV30 to TRBJ1-5; TRBD1 is a possible D gene (5 bases). This CDR3 is built from 16 residues. Per germline, CDR1 GTSNPN and CDR2 SVGIG (reference sequence). V was clipped by 1 base and J by 6 bases, with 19 bases between them. The full variable domain, its missing parts supplied by reference TRBV30 and TRBJ1-5, is SQTIHQWPATLVQPVGSPLSLECTVEGTSNPNLYWYRQAAGRGLQLLFYSVGIGQISSEVPQNLSASRPQDRQFILSSKKLLLSDSGFYLCAWSEWGRDWSQPQHFGDGTRLSIL.

The CDR3 loop reads CASSAGTSGSGDTQYF. The CDR3 nucleotides are TGTGCCAGCAGCGCCGGGACTAGCGGGAGTGGAGATACGCAGTATTTT. The chain employs TRBV9 and TRBJ2-3, with 14 bases identical to TRBD2. V shed 3 bases and J 5 bases; nucleotides not matched to a gene: 5. Germline CDR1 and CDR2: SGDLS and YYNGEE. This CDR3 spans 16 amino acids. Full variable domain (remainder filled in from reference TRBV9 and TRBJ2-3): DSGVTQTPKHLITATGQRVTLRCSPRSGDLSVYWYQQSLDQGLQFLIQYYNGEERAKGNILERFSAQQFPDLHSELNLSSLELGDSALYFCASSAGTSGSGDTQYFGPGTRLTVL.

The CDR3 is CASSYSNLLAGGETQYF. The CDR3 nucleotides are TGTGCCAGCAGTTACTCGAATTTACTAGCGGGAGGGGAGACCCAGTACTTC. The chain uses TRBV6-2 or TRBV6-3 and TRBJ2-5; 13 bases are shared with TRBD2. Germline V gene sequence: CDR1 MNHEY, CDR2 SVGEGT. The CDR3 is 17 residues long. Germline trimming cut 0 bases from V and 5 bases from J; bases unmatched to any gene: 6.

The chain recombines TRBV9 with TRBJ1-2; D uncertain. Trimming pared 1 base from V and 1 base from J, leaving 5 bases between. Per germline, CDR1 SGDLS and CDR2 YYNGEE. This CDR3 spans 13 amino acids. CDR3 DNA sequence: TGTGCCAGCAGCGTACAAAATAACTATGGCTACACCTTC. It translates to CASSVQNNYGYTF.

This chain connects TRBV28 to TRBJ2-7, with D maybe TRBD2 (5 bases). Germline lookup yields CDR1 MDHEN and CDR2 SYDVKM. V was clipped by 8 bases and J by 2 bases, with 13 bases between them. The CDR3 is 13 amino acids. The CDR3 bases are TGTGCCAGCCAACCGGGGTCGACCTACGAGCAGTACTTC. This encodes CASQPGSTYEQYF.

The chain joins TRBV5-6 to TRBJ2-3, with unresolved D. The germline V and J ends were trimmed by 2 bases and 5 bases, with 12 bases remaining between them. Germline CDR1 SGHDT, CDR2 YYEEEE. The CDR3 is 14 amino acids. Here the CDR3 reads CASSFGPGGDTQYF. DNA of the CDR3: TGTGCCAGCAGCTTTGGCCCGGGCGGAGATACGCAGTATTTT. Based on the CDR3 plus reference TRBV5-6 and TRBJ2-3, the full variable domain is DAGVTQSPTHLIKTRGQQVTLRCSPKSGHDTVSWYQQALGQGPQFIFQYYEEEERQRGNFPDRFSGHQFPNYSSELNVNALLLGDSALYLCASSFGPGGDTQYFGPGTRLTVL.

This chain connects TRBV5-1 to TRBJ2-7, with TRBD1 identical over 8 bases. V dropped 1 base and J dropped 4; count of bases not matched to a gene: 1. CDR3 length equals 13 residues. Looked up from germline, CDR1 is SGHRS and CDR2 is YFSETQ. CDR3 residues: CASSLNRGYEQYF. CDR3 DNA sequence: TGCGCCAGCAGCTTGAACAGGGGGTACGAGCAGTACTTC.

This chain uses TRBV23-1 with TRBJ1-1; a possible D gene is TRBD1 (5 bases). TRBV23-1 has ORF status, its function being uncertain. The CDR3 is 15 residues long. V dropped 4 bases and J dropped 5 bases, with 17 bases sitting between them. CDR3 nucleotide sequence: TGCGCCAGCAGTCTCCTGGGATCCCGGGGGACTGAAGCTTTCTTT. Its translation: CASSLLGSRGTEAFF.

Worth noting for this clone: Other DNA sequences in the same sample also yield this CDR3. The chain carries TRBV18 and TRBJ1-5; 9 bases are a match to TRBD1. J was trimmed by 4 bases and V by 6 bases; bases with no gene match: 4. CDR3 length equals 14 residues. CDR1 is KGHSH and CDR2 is LQKENI in the germline V gene. The CDR3 nucleotides read TGTGCCAGCTCCCTAGGACAGGGGAATCAGCCCCAGCATTTT. Translation: CASSLGQGNQPQHF.

Only one count was recorded for this clone. This chain joins TRBV9 and TRBJ2-1; the match to TRBD2 covers 10 bases. This CDR3 is 15 amino acids long. V trimming: 3 bases; J trimming: 9 bases; junction bases outside the gene matches: 9. Germline V gene sequence: CDR1 SGDLS, CDR2 YYNGEE. The DNA for the CDR3 is TGTGCCAGCAGCGGGGGGCTAGCGGGAGTAGGTGAGCAGTTCTTC. Protein sequence: CASSGGLAGVGEQFF.

The rearrangement uses TRBV10-3 and TRBJ2-5; 7 bases are shared with TRBD1. The CDR3 has 14 residues. The germline V gene encodes CDR1 ENHRY and CDR2 SYGVKD. V dropped 6 bases and J dropped 5; count of bases not matched to a gene: 9. DNA for the CDR3: TGTGCCATCAGGACGGGGACCAGGGGGGAGACCCAGTACTTC. This gives the protein CAIRTGTRGETQYF.